Below are 5 T cell receptor beta chains sequenced from a single sample in a study of OX40 agonist ivuxolimab in advanced cancers. The repertoire was sequenced with immunoSEQ multiplex PCR; TCRdb's copy has only in-frame clones and lacks some. The data contain about 5,800 clones, roughly 77% of them singletons. Sequences were derived from CD4+ or CD8+ T cells sorted from blood, sampled in a trial of the OX40 agonist ivuxolimab. Receptors originate from an adult with an advanced solid tumor such as melanoma, head and neck, liver or kidney cancer.

Written as DNA, the CDR3 is TGTGCCACCAGCCCTCGTCCCGGGACAGGGGGCTTCACCGGGGAGCTGTTTTTT. This sequence encodes CATSPRPGTGGFTGELFF. The chain employs TRBV15 and TRBJ2-2; 12 nucleotides align to TRBD1. Germline loops: CDR1 LNHNV, CDR2 YYDKDF (reference sequence). V was clipped by 5 bases and J by 4 bases; unmatched bases: 11. This CDR3 spans 18 amino acids.

This rearrangement joins TRBV27 to TRBJ2-5; 9 bases fit TRBD1. Matching the DNA end better, TRBJ2-7 makes the J call doubtful. This CDR3 has 14 amino acids. The germline V gene encodes CDR1 MNHEY and CDR2 SMNVEV (reference sequence). CDR3 amino acids: CASGRQGVSYEQYF. CDR3 sequence (DNA): TGTGCCAGCGGACGACAGGGGGTCTCCTACGAGCAGTACTTC.

The chain is built from TRBV4-1 and TRBJ1-1; 7 positions match TRBD1. J was trimmed by 1 base and V by 1 base; bases with no gene match: 9. This CDR3 is built from 17 residues. Per germline, CDR1 MGHRA and CDR2 YSYEKL. The CDR3 loop reads CASSQGQGAGGNTEAFF. CDR3 nucleotide sequence: TGCGCCAGCAGCCAAGGACAGGGAGCCGGGGGGAACACTGAAGCTTTCTTT.

By its share, this clone is large. CDR3 DNA: TGCGCCAGCAGAGACCTTTTGGGTCCCAACTATGGCTACACCTTC. Translation gives CASRDLLGPNYGYTF. V gene TRBV10-1 combines with J gene TRBJ1-2; no firm D call. Germline V gene sequence: CDR1 WNHNN, CDR2 SYGVQD (reference sequence). The CDR3 has 15 amino acids. Trimming shortened V by 6 bases and J by 2 bases, and 16 bases separated the two germline ends.

The chain has TRBV9 and TRBJ2-1; D not resolved. CDR1 SGDLS and CDR2 YYNGEE come from the germline V gene. Trimming stripped 3 bases from V and 5 bases from J, with 9 bases between. The CDR3 has 13 amino acids. In DNA form, the CDR3 reads TGTGCCAGCAGCGGGGTCGTCAACAATGAGCAGTTCTTC. Its protein is CASSGVVNNEQFF. Based on the CDR3 plus reference TRBV9 and TRBJ2-1, the full variable domain is DSGVTQTPKHLITATGQRVTLRCSPRSGDLSVYWYQQSLDQGLQFLIQYYNGEERAKGNILERFSAQQFPDLHSELNLSSLELGDSALYFCASSGVVNNEQFFGPGTRLTVL.